This TCR beta chain stems from a study of shared clonotypes between healthy human individuals. The CDR3 spans 15 residues. V was pared by 3 bases and J by 3 bases, with 6 bases of the junction left unmatched. Germline CDR1 reads SGHNT; CDR2 reads YYREEE (reference sequence). Clones were sequenced by immunoSEQ multiplex PCR, and TCRdb holds only the in-frame ones, with some missing. This sample has approximately 2,000,000 clones; just under 95% occur once, and the top ten carry 0.3% to 0.45%. The TCR originated in a man in his late teens or twenties in good health. Some clones in this sample may be carry-over from other donors' samples. The source material was naive CD4+ T cells from PBMCs. Stated subset: CD45RA+ positively selected. The V and J genes are TRBV5-4 and TRBJ2-1; 7 nucleotides agree with TRBD1. The DNA for the CDR3 is TGTGCCAGCAGCTCCGGGGCAGGGGGCTACAATGAGCAGTTCTTC. It encodes CASSSGAGGYNEQFF.